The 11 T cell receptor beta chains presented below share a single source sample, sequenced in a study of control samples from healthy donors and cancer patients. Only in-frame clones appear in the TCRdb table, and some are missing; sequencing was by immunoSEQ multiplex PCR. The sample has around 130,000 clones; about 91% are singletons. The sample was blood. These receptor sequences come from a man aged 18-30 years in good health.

The CDR3 bases are TGTGCCAGCAGCTTTGCGACGGCGGCCTACGAGCAGTACTTC. Amino acids: CASSFATAAYEQYF. V is TRBV5-6 and J is TRBJ2-7; D gene uncertain. In germline, CDR1 is SGHDT, CDR2 YYEEEE. This CDR3 is built from 14 residues. V lost 2 bases and J lost 2, with 11 bases in between. Full variable domain (missing parts from reference TRBV5-6 and TRBJ2-7): DAGVTQSPTHLIKTRGQQVTLRCSPKSGHDTVSWYQQALGQGPQFIFQYYEEEERQRGNFPDRFSGHQFPNYSSELNVNALLLGDSALYLCASSFATAAYEQYFGPGTRLTVT.

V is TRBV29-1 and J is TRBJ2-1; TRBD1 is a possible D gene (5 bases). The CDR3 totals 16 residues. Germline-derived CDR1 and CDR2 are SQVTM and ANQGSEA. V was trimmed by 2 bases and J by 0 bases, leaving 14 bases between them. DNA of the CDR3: TGCAGCGTTGAAAGGCCCAGGGCGAGCTCCTACAATGAGCAGTTCTTC. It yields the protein CSVERPRASSYNEQFF.

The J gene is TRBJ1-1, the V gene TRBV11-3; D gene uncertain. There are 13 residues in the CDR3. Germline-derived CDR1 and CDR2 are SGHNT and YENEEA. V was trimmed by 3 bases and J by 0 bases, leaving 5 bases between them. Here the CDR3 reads CASSFSMNTEAFF. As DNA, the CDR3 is TGTGCCAGCAGCTTCTCTATGAACACTGAAGCTTTCTTT.

CDR3 DNA: TGTGCCAGCAGTGATAGAGCCGAGACCGGGGAGCTGTTTTTT. This codes for CASSDRAETGELFF. The rearrangement links TRBV6-1 to TRBJ2-2; D ambiguous. From germline, CDR1 is MNHNS and CDR2 SASEGT. The V end lost 3 bases, the J end lost 5 bases, and 10 bases lay between the germline ends. CDR3 length: 14 residues.

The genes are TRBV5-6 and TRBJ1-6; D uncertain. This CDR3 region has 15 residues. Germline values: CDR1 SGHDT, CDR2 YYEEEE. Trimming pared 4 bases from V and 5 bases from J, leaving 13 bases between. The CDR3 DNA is TGTGCCAGCAGCGTCAAGGGAGTCCATAATTCACCCCTCCACTTT. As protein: CASSVKGVHNSPLHF. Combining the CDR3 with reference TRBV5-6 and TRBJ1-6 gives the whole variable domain DAGVTQSPTHLIKTRGQQVTLRCSPKSGHDTVSWYQQALGQGPQFIFQYYEEEERQRGNFPDRFSGHQFPNYSSELNVNALLLGDSALYLCASSVKGVHNSPLHFGNGTRLTVT.

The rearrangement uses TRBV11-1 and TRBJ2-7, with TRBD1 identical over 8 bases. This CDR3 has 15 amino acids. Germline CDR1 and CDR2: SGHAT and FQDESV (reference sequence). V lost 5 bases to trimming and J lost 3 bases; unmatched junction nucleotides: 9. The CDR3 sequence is CASSPQTGVLYEQYF. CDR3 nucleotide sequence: TGTGCCAGCAGCCCACAGACAGGGGTGCTCTACGAGCAGTACTTC. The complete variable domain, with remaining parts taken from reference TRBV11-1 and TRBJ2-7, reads EAEVAQSPRYKITEKSQAVAFWCDPISGHATLYWYRQILGQGPELLVQFQDESVVDDSQLPKDRFSAERLKGVDSTLKIQPAELGDSAMYLCASSPQTGVLYEQYFGPGTRLTVT.

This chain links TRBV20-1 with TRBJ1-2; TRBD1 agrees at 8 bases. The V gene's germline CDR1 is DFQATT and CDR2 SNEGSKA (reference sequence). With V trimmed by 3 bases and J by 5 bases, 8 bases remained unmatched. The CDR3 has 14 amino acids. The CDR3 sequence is CSASRQGAAYGYTF. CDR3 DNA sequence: TGCAGTGCTAGTCGCCAGGGGGCGGCTTATGGCTACACCTTC.

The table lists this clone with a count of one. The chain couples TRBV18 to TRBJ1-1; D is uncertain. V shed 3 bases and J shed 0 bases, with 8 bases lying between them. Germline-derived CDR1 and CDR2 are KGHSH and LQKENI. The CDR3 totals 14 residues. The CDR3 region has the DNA TGTGCCAGCTCACCGCGGAACATGAACACTGAAGCTTTCTTT. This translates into CASSPRNMNTEAFF.

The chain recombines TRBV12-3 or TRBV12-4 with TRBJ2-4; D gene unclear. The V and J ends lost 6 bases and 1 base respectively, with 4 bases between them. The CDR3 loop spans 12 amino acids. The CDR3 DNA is TGTGCCAGCAGCGGGGCCAAAAACATTCAGTACTTC. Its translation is CASSGAKNIQYF.

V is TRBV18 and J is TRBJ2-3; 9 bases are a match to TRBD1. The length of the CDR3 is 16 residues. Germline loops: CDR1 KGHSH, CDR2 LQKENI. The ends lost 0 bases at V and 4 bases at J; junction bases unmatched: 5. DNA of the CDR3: TGTGCCAGCTCACCACCCGCGGACAGGGGAGCAGATACGCAGTATTTT. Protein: CASSPPADRGADTQYF.

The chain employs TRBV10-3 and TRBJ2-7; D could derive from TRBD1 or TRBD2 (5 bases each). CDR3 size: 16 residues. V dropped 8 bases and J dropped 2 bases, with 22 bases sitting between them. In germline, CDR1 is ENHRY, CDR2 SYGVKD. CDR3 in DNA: TGTGCCATCGCCGAGGGCCAGGGAGCACTCGCCTACGAGCAGTACTTC. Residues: CAIAEGQGALAYEQYF.